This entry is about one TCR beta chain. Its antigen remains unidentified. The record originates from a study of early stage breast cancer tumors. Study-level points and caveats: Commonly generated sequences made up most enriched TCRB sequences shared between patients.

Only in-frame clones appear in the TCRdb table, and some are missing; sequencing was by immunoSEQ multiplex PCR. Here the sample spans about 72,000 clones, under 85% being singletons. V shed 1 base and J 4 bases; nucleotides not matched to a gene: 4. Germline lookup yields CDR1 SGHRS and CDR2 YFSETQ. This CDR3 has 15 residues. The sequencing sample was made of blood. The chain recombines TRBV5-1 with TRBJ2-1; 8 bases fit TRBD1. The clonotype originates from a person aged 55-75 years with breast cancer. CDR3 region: CASSLRQGAYNEQFF. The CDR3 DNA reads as TGCGCCAGCAGCTTGAGGCAGGGGGCATACAATGAGCAGTTCTTC.